These 2 T cell receptor beta chains came from one sample sequenced in a study of OX40 agonist ivuxolimab in advanced cancers. Measured with immunoSEQ multiplex PCR; TCRdb has only the in-frame clones, and not every one. The sample contains approximately 99,000 clones, about 96% of which appear only once. The sequencing here drew on CD4+ or CD8+ T cells sorted from blood, taken in a trial of the OX40 agonist ivuxolimab. These receptors were collected from an adult with an advanced solid tumor such as melanoma, head and neck, liver or kidney cancer.

The rearrangement uses TRBV11-2 and TRBJ1-4; 7 bases agree with TRBD1. The CDR3 sequence is 14 residues long. J lost 6 bases, V lost 5 bases, and 6 bases had no gene match. CDR1 SGHAT and CDR2 FQNNGV come from the germline V gene. The CDR3, as DNA: TGTGCCAGCAGCCTAGGGGGCTATCATGAAAAACTGTTTTTT. Protein: CASSLGGYHEKLFF.

CDR3 nucleotides: TGTGCCAGCAGTTACCGCCCGGAAGATACGCAGTATTTT. It translates to CASSYRPEDTQYF. The rearrangement joins TRBV6-5 to TRBJ2-3; D remains unclear. The germline V gene has CDR1 MNHEY and CDR2 SVGAGI. V dropped 2 bases and J dropped 5 bases, with 8 bases sitting between them. The CDR3 is made up of 13 amino acids.